This T cell receptor beta chain stems from a study of blood T cell repertoires in COVID-19 (dated by TCRdb to the early 2020s). In the study overall: Collaborator samples came from the United States, Italy and Spain and covered acute and convalescent phases of COVID-19. The sample metadata nearly always contained a de-identified subject ID, COVID-19 status, age in years and sex. The material from the prospective study consisted of cDNA or gDNA derived from T cells, B-cell-depleted T cells, or PBMCs. Samples were obtained from the ongoing ImmuneRACE study (first 160 participants) and from 950 to 1,500 subjects provided by 6 global collaborators. Where available, HLA class I and class II types were taken from metadata supplied by the sample provider and were not determined by assay-based typing. Subjects who had been exposed to COVID-19, were actively infected with it, or had recovered from it provided the deeply sampled blood TCRbeta repertoires that made up the dataset. The repertoires were released in a freely available public database meant as a resource for research on the immune response to SARS-CoV-2. Overall study results and their limits: The amount of clinical and demographic metadata varied by source and participant and was provided uncurated.

Comment on this clone: The clone's antigen remains unknown. Base qualities are not provided; no much larger clone lies one nucleotide away.

One collaborating source in Seattle enrolled patients during active infection and followed them longitudinally through the course of disease. Whole blood was collected in K2EDTA tubes by collaborating institutions according to the institutions' own protocols. For TCRbeta analysis, collaborators shipped samples as frozen whole blood, isolated PBMCs, or DNA extracted from either of those sample types. Trimming removed 5 bases from V and 6 bases from J; the gene matches leave 4 bases unexplained. The germline V gene (reference sequence) specifies SGHNT as CDR1 and YYREEE as CDR2. The CDR3 runs 14 amino acids, cysteine and phenylalanine included. Solely the CDR3 DNA is kept, with 42 bases framed from the first base. TCRbeta CDR3 regions were amplified from genomic DNA using the immunoSEQ Assay, a bias-controlled multiplex PCR. In the original analysis: Nucleated cell counts per sample were estimated from amplification of reference gene primers within the assay. Sequence reads were collapsed and filtered to measure the absolute abundance of every unique TCRbeta CDR3 rearrangement. For each sample, productive Simpson clonality was calculated as the square root of Simpson's diversity index over productive rearrangements. TCRdb stores this immuneACCESS table with in-frame sequences only. Part of the clones is absent; in the studies checked, under half of the shortfall reflects unresolved V genes, and no reason is known for the rest. V and J calls and clone size are as listed in that table; D and trimming were resolved from the DNA. For this sample there are around 130,000 clones; roughly nine tenths appear just once. The ten largest account for 4% to 5% of the sample.

The source of this sequence is a man in his 60s with COVID-19, enrolled during active disease. The sequencing sample was made of peripheral blood. Recombination linked TRBV5-4 to TRBJ2-1, with TRBD2 matching 11 junction bases. The nucleotide sequence is TGTGCCAGCAGAACCGGGACTAGCGGCAATGAGCAGTTCTTC. It translates as CASRTGTSGNEQFF.